This is a list of T cell receptor beta chains from one sample in a study of CD8 T cells in ankylosing spondylitis. TCRdb reprocessed the 5' RACE reads with MiXCR, giving one entry per CDR3 protein. The sample carries around 180,000 distinct CDR3 sequences, roughly 20% recorded once. The sequenced sample was blood, either unsorted or a sorted T cell fraction (not recorded which). The receptors were gathered from a male donor under 30 with ankylosing spondylitis or in good health (not recorded which). Both conserved end residues are part of each CDR3. Each record gives: clone size, J gene, D gene, V gene, CDR3 DNA, CDR3 protein. D genes are given only for firm matches. Expanded clones get a size class; other rows say once, few or many, or leave the size out.

>few|TRBJ2-6|.|TRBV5-1
TGCGCCAGCAGCTTTTCTACGGCTTCTGGGGCCAACGTCCTGACTTTC
CASSFSTASGANVLTF
>.|TRBJ2-4|.|TRBV23-1
TGCGCCAGCAGTCCCCGCCAAGCGTCGCGACGTACCATTCTAGCCAAAAACATTCAGTACTTC
CASSPRQASRRTILAKNIQYF
>.|TRBJ2-7|TRBD2|TRBV10-3
TGTGCCACCCGCGGGAGCGGATACGAGCAGTACTTC
CATRGSGYEQYF
>many|TRBJ2-7|.|TRBV29-1
TGCAGCGTTGCGGGATTTGGGCTCTACGAGCAGTACTTC
CSVAGFGLYEQYF
>many|TRBJ2-3|TRBD1|TRBV5-1
TGCGCCAGCAGCTTAGACCCGGGACAGGTAACAGATACGCAGTATTTT
CASSLDPGQVTDTQYF
>many|TRBJ2-3|TRBD2|TRBV11-2
TGTGCCAGCAGCTCGAGACTAGCGGTCGGTGGGACAGATACGCAGTATTTT
CASSSRLAVGGTDTQYF
>.|TRBJ2-7|.|TRBV10-3
TGTGCCATCAGTGAGACGGGGGCTGGGGACGAGCAGTACTTC
CAISETGAGDEQYF
>many|TRBJ2-7|.|TRBV6-5
TGTGCCAGCAGAAGGGCCTACGAGCAGTACTTC
CASRRAYEQYF
>many|TRBJ1-2|.|TRBV29-1
TGCAGCGTTGAAGATCAAGGTCGCTCCTTAGGCTACACCTTC
CSVEDQGRSLGYTF
>many|TRBJ2-2|.|TRBV20-1
TGCAGTGCTAGCGGCAGAAGCACCGGGGAGCTGTTTTTT
CSASGRSTGELFF
>many|TRBJ2-5|TRBD1|TRBV24-1
TGTGCCACCAGAGGGGCAGGGGGCGTAGAGACCCAGTACTTC
CATRGAGGVETQYF
>few|TRBJ1-5|.|TRBV29-1
TGCAGCGTTAAGGAAACAGGGAACGATCAGCCCCAGCATTTT
CSVKETGNDQPQHF
>many|TRBJ2-3|TRBD2|TRBV5-5
TGTGCCAGCAGCTTACTTACAGCGGGAGTGGGAGATACGCAGTATTTT
CASSLLTAGVGDTQYF
>many|TRBJ1-4|TRBD1|TRBV15
TGTGCCACCAGCAGACAACAGGGGGGTAATGAAAAACTGTTTTTT
CATSRQQGGNEKLFF
>many|TRBJ2-7|.|TRBV20-1
TGCAGTGCTAGGACCCACGTGGGTGAGCAGTACTTC
CSARTHVGEQYF
>many|TRBJ2-5|.|TRBV5-1
TGCGCCAGCAGCTTGGGGGCCGAAGAGACCCAGTACTTC
CASSLGAEETQYF
>many|TRBJ2-3|.|TRBV5-1
TGCGCCAGCAGCTGGGACATCGGCACAGATACGCAGTATTTT
CASSWDIGTDTQYF
>.|TRBJ2-1|.|TRBV6-4
TGTGCCAGCAGCGTCTACCTGGGAATCGGCAATGAGCAGTTCTTC
CASSVYLGIGNEQFF
>many|TRBJ2-5|TRBD2|TRBV10-3
TGTGCCATCAGTGAGCCCAGACTAGCGGGAGACCAAGAGACCCAGTACTTC
CAISEPRLAGDQETQYF
>many|TRBJ2-5|TRBD2|TRBV19
TGTGCCAGTAGTCCACCGGGAGGGCCTTTCCAAGAGACCCAGTACTTC
CASSPPGGPFQETQYF
>many|TRBJ1-1|.|TRBV24-1
TGTGCCACCAGTGATCCGGGACAAGGGGCGACTGAAGCTTTCTTT
CATSDPGQGATEAFF
>many|TRBJ2-3|.|TRBV12-3/TRBV12-4
TGTGCCAGCAGTACGGCCCCAGATACGCAGTATTTT
CASSTAPDTQYF
>.|TRBJ1-3|.|TRBV4-3
TGCGCCAGCAGCCAAGATGGATTCATACTAAACACCATATATTTT
CASSQDGFILNTIYF
>many|TRBJ2-1|.|TRBV6-2/TRBV6-3
TGTGCCAGCAGTTACTCGATCAATGAGCAGTTCTTC
CASSYSINEQFF
>once|TRBJ2-3|.|TRBV11-2
TGTGCCAGCGGGGGGACATCACTACTCACAGATACGCAGTATTTT
CASGGTSLLTDTQYF
>many|TRBJ1-4|.|TRBV7-6
TGTGCCAGCAGCGCCCGACTTGCAACTAATGAAAAACTGTTTTTT
CASSARLATNEKLFF
>many|TRBJ1-1|.|TRBV5-6
TGTGCCAGCAGCAGTCAAGACCTAGAAGCTTTCTTT
CASSSQDLEAFF
>many|TRBJ2-7|.|TRBV5-1
TGCGCCAGCAGCGGCGGGACGTCCCTCCACGAGCAGTACTTC
CASSGGTSLHEQYF
>many|TRBJ2-5|TRBD1|TRBV7-9
TGTGCCAGCAGCTTTCACAGGGGGCTGACGGAGACCCAGTACTTC
CASSFHRGLTETQYF
>many|TRBJ2-7|TRBD1|TRBV5-5
TGTGCCAGCAGCCCCCAGACAGGGGGTGCTCTCTCCTACGAGCAGTACTTC
CASSPQTGGALSYEQYF
>many|TRBJ1-3|TRBD1|TRBV29-1
TGCAGCGTTCTCAGGGGGACTGGAAACACCATATATTTT
CSVLRGTGNTIYF
>many|TRBJ1-5|.|TRBV5-6
TGTGCCAGCAGCTTGGTGGGCAGCAATCAGCCCCAGCATTTT
CASSLVGSNQPQHF
>.|TRBJ2-1|.|TRBV20-1
TGCAGTGCTATGAGGGATGAGCAGTTCTTC
CSAMRDEQFF
>many|TRBJ2-1|TRBD1|TRBV7-7
TGTGCCAGCAGCCCGGACAGGGGTTTTTACAATGAGCAGTTCTTC
CASSPDRGFYNEQFF
>many|TRBJ2-1|.|TRBV12-3/TRBV12-4
TGTGCCAGCTGCTCAGGGGGGGACAATCGGAATGAGCAGTTCTTC
CASCSGGDNRNEQFF
>many|TRBJ2-7|TRBD1|TRBV20-1
TGCAGTGCTACCCTGACAGGGGGCGGGAACGAGCAGTACTTC
CSATLTGGGNEQYF
>.|TRBJ2-2|TRBD2|TRBV11-2
TGTGCCAGCAGCCTCGGGCCGGGACAGGTCACCTCGACTAGCGGGATTAACACCGGGGAGCTGTTTTTT
CASSLGPGQVTSTSGINTGELFF
>many|TRBJ1-1|.|TRBV20-1
TGCAGTGCAATGTACAGGGACACTGAAGCTTTCTTT
CSAMYRDTEAFF
>once|TRBJ2-3|.|TRBV4-1
TGCGCCAGCAGCCCCTCGTCCCCAGATACGCAGTATTTT
CASSPSSPDTQYF
>.|TRBJ1-1|TRBD1|TRBV5-6
TGTGCCAGCAGCTTGGAGTCAGGGGGTCCGAGCACTGAAGCTTTCTTT
CASSLESGGPSTEAFF
>many|TRBJ2-5|TRBD1|TRBV20-1
TGCAGTGCTAGTACCCGAGCTAGGACAGGAGTAATACAAGAGACCCAGTACTTC
CSASTRARTGVIQETQYF
>many|TRBJ2-7|.|TRBV6-5
TGTGCCAGCAGTTACTCCCGAGGGGTGAGCTCCTACGAGCAGTACTTC
CASSYSRGVSSYEQYF
>many|TRBJ1-4|.|TRBV3-1
TGTGCCAGCAGCCAAGGCCCACAGGAGGGTGAAAAACTGTTTTTT
CASSQGPQEGEKLFF
>.|TRBJ2-5|.|TRBV7-7
TGTGCCAGCAGCTTACAACAAAAACAAGAGACCCAGTACTTC
CASSLQQKQETQYF
>many|TRBJ1-1|.|TRBV24-1
TGTGCCACCAGTGAAAAACAGGGTAGGGTGAACACTGAAGCTTTCTTT
CATSEKQGRVNTEAFF
>many|TRBJ2-1|.|TRBV18
TGTGCCAGTTCACCCCAGAGTCACAATGAGCAGTTCTTC
CASSPQSHNEQFF